Here is one TCR beta chain with its context. The record originates from a study of blood T cells in healthy people across ages. Then a second PCR, running about 6 to 11 cycles, was carried out with a sample-barcoded 5' primer and a J-beta primer mix. A single record per CDR3 protein comes from TCRdb applying MiXCR to the 5' RACE reads. In the table there are around 750,000 distinct CDR3 sequences, approximately 55% of which are singletons. The sample was blood. This TCR was sampled from a man aged 80 or over in good health.

The CDR3 DNA reads as TGCAGTGCTAGAAAGGCTGGGCTAGTCATGACAGATACGCAGTATTTT. This codes for CSARKAGLVMTDTQYF. The J gene is TRBJ2-3, the V gene TRBV20-1; D remains unclear. Trimming stripped 2 bases from V and 3 bases from J, with 18 bases between. The CDR3 totals 16 residues. Germline V gives CDR1 DFQATT, CDR2 SNEGSKA (reference sequence).